This T cell receptor (beta chain) was obtained from a study of shared T cell receptors in the human thymus. Germline V lookup: CDR1 MNHEY, CDR2 SVGAGI. V shed 0 bases, J shed 5 bases, and the junction held 7 bases outside the gene matches. The CDR3 spans 16 residues. Sequencing was performed with immunoSEQ multiplex PCR; in TCRdb, only in-frame clones are kept and a portion is missing. Here the sample spans over 650,000 clones, approximately 87% being singletons. Another study also made use of these data, one on human thymus T cells.

This sequence originates from a boy less than two years old with a congenital heart defect. Sequenced: thymocytes. The rearrangement links TRBV6-5 to TRBJ2-3, with TRBD1 matching over 8 bases. The CDR3 spells CASSYSRQGAIDTQYF. CDR3 bases: TGTGCCAGCAGTTACTCGAGGCAGGGGGCAATAGATACGCAGTATTTT.